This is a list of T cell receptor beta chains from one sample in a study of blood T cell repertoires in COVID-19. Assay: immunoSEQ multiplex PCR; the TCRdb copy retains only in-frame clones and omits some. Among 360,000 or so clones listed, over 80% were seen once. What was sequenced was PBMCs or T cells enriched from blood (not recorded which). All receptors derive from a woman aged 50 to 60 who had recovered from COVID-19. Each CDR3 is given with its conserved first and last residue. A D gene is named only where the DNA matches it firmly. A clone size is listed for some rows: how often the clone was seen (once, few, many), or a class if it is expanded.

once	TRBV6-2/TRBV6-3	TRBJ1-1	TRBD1	CASSYSRDRGYMNTEAFF	TGTGCCAGCAGTTACTCGAGGGACAGGGGCTACATGAACACTGAAGCTTTCTTT
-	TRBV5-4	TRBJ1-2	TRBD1	CASTSTGPYGYTF	TGTGCCAGCACCTCGACAGGGCCCTATGGCTACACCTTC
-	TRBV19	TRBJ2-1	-	CASSLSLSYNEQFF	TGTGCCAGTAGTCTTTCCCTTTCCTACAATGAGCAGTTCTTC
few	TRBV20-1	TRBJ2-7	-	CSASNLPSEQYF	TGCAGTGCTAGTAACCTACCCTCCGAGCAGTACTTC
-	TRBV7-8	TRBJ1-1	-	CASSRQAGATEAFF	TGTGCCAGCAGCCGACAGGCGGGGGCGACTGAAGCTTTCTTT
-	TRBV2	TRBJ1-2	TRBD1	CASSIIGQGRGYGYTF	TGTGCCAGCAGTATCATTGGACAGGGCCGGGGCTATGGCTACACCTTC
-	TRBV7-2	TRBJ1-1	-	CASSSHGGEAFF	TGTGCCAGCAGCTCCCACGGGGGTGAAGCTTTCTTT
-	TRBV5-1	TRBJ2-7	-	CASSLGWAGDLYEQYF	TGCGCCAGCAGCTTGGGGTGGGCAGGGGACCTCTACGAGCAGTACTTC
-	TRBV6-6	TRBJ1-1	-	CASTLPRRDTEAFF	TGTGCCAGCACCTTACCTCGGAGGGACACTGAAGCTTTCTTT
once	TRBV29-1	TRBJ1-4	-	CSGKRGEKLFF	TGCAGCGGCAAGAGAGGGGAAAAACTGTTTTTT
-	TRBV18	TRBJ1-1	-	CASSGGGTNTEAFF	TGTGCCAGCTCAGGGGGGGGAACGAACACTGAAGCTTTCTTT
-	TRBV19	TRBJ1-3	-	CASSTGASVSIGNTIYF	TGTGCCAGTAGTACTGGAGCCTCGGTCAGTATCGGAAACACCATATATTTT
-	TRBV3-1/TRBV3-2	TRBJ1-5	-	CASSKQGRNQPQHF	TGTGCCAGCAGCAAACAGGGTCGGAATCAGCCCCAGCATTTT
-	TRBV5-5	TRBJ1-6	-	CASSFYGGNNSPLHF	TGTGCCAGCAGCTTTTACGGAGGGAATAATTCACCCCTCCACTTT
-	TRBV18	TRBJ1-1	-	CASSPGKGAGTEAFF	TGTGCCAGCTCACCGGGGAAGGGAGCGGGCACTGAAGCTTTCTTT
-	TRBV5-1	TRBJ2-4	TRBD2	CASSPNLAGGGNIQYF	TGCGCCAGCAGCCCCAACCTAGCGGGAGGGGGGAACATTCAGTACTTC
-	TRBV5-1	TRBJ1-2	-	CASSLEPNYGYTF	TGCGCCAGCAGCTTGGAGCCGAACTATGGCTACACCTTC
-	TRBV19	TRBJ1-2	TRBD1	CASSIFGQVNYGYTF	TGTGCCAGTAGTATATTCGGACAGGTAAACTATGGCTACACCTTC
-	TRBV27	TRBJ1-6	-	CASSGGSYNSPLHF	TGTGCCAGCTCCGGGGGTTCCTATAATTCACCCCTCCACTTT
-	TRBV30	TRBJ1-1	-	CAWSQQARAFF	TGTGCCTGGAGTCAACAGGCACGAGCTTTCTTT
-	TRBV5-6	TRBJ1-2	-	CASSFPETGTNYGYTF	TGTGCCAGCAGCTTTCCGGAGACTGGTACTAACTATGGCTACACCTTC
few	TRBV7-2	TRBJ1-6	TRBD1	CASSQGQGIVPLHF	TGTGCCAGCAGCCAGGGACAGGGGATCGTTCCCCTCCACTTT
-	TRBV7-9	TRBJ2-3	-	CASSLVALTDTQYF	TGTGCCAGCAGCTTAGTCGCGCTAACAGATACGCAGTATTTT
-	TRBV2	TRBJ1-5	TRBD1	CASSDGTAYSNQPQHF	TGTGCCAGCAGTGACGGGACAGCCTATAGCAATCAGCCCCAGCATTTT
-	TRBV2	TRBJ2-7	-	CASRVTPSYEQYF	TGTGCCAGCAGAGTGACACCTTCCTACGAGCAGTACTTC
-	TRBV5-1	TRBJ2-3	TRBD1	CATTGTGVVTDTQYF	TGCGCCACCACCGGGACAGGGGTTGTGACAGATACGCAGTATTTT
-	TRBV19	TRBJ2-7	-	CASSTTGGQRTYF	TGTGCCAGTAGTACCACCGGGGGACAGAGAACGTACTTC
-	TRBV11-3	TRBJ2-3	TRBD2	CASSGGSGGRTDTQYF	TGTGCCAGCAGCGGAGGAAGCGGGGGCCGCACAGATACGCAGTATTTT
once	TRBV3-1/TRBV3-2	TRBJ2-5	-	CASSPRTGPPGKTQYF	TGTGCCAGCAGCCCCAGGACTGGGCCTCCGGGGAAGACCCAGTACTTC
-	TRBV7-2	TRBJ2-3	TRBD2	CASSPRVSSGPQYF	TGTGCCAGCAGCCCTCGAGTCTCTAGCGGGCCGCAGTATTTT
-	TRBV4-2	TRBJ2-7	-	CASSLPTGGTGEQYF	TGTGCCAGCAGCCTCCCCACGGGGGGCACCGGCGAGCAGTACTTC
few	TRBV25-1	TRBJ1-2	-	CASSVRQQASGYTF	TGTGCCAGCAGTGTCCGACAGCAAGCCAGTGGCTACACCTTC
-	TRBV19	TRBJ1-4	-	CASSDSHEKLFF	TGTGCCAGTAGCGACAGTCATGAAAAACTGTTTTTT
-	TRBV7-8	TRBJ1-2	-	CASSLQTDAYGYTF	TGTGCCAGCAGCTTACAGACAGATGCTTATGGCTACACCTTC
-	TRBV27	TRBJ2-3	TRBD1	CASSFEAGGMEDTQYF	TGTGCCAGCAGTTTTGAGGCAGGGGGCATGGAAGATACGCAGTATTTT
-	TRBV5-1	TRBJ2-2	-	CASSVSGLTTGELFF	TGCGCCAGCAGCGTGTCCGGACTAACCACCGGGGAGCTGTTTTTT
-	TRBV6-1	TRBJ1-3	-	CATFGNTIYF	TGTGCCACCTTTGGAAACACCATATATTTT
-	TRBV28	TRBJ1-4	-	CASSFSLSISVTNEKLFF	TGTGCCAGCAGTTTCTCCCTCTCGATTTCGGTAACTAATGAAAAACTGTTTTTT
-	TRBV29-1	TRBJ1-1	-	CSVEGQANTEAFF	TGCAGCGTTGAAGGCCAGGCGAACACTGAAGCTTTCTTT
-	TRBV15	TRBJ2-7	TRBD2	CATSRGSGRGYEQYF	TGTGCCACCAGCAGAGGATCCGGGAGGGGGTACGAGCAGTACTTC
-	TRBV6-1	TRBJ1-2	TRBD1	CASSEVGGTGGLGYTF	TGTGCCAGCAGTGAAGTAGGGGGGACAGGGGGCCTTGGCTACACCTTC
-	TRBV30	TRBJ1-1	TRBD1	CAWSPGQGRAFF	TGTGCCTGGAGTCCAGGACAGGGACGAGCTTTCTTT
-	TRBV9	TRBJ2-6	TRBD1	CASSVRTGGYSGANVLTF	TGTGCCAGCAGCGTTAGGACAGGGGGCTACTCTGGGGCCAACGTCCTGACTTTC
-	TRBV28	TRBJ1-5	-	CASSLPNQPQHF	TGTGCCAGCAGTTTACCAAATCAGCCCCAGCATTTT
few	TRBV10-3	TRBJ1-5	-	CAPGGPFGQPQHF	TGTGCCCCGGGGGGACCATTTGGGCAGCCCCAGCATTTT
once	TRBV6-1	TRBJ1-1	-	CASSEPGLVGEAFF	TGTGCCAGCAGTGAACCAGGGTTGGTAGGTGAAGCTTTCTTT
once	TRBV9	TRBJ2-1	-	CASSVRGGEQFF	TGTGCCAGCAGCGTACGGGGAGGTGAGCAGTTCTTC
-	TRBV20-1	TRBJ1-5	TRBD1	CSASSLQGTANNQPQHF	TGCAGTGCTAGTTCACTCCAAGGGACAGCAAACAATCAGCCCCAGCATTTT
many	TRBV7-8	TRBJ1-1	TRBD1	CASSLGGWGQVEGEAFF	TGTGCCAGCAGCTTAGGGGGATGGGGACAGGTGGAGGGTGAAGCTTTCTTT
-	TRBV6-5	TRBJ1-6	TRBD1	CASSYDRVGSPLHF	TGTGCCAGCAGTTACGACAGGGTTGGCTCACCCCTCCACTTT
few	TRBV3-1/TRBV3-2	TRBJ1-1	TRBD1	CASSRDRGGNTEAFF	TGTGCCAGCAGCCGAGACAGGGGTGGGAACACTGAAGCTTTCTTT
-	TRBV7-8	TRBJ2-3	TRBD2	CASSLGLAGGRDTQYF	TGTGCCAGCAGCTTAGGCCTAGCGGGAGGCAGAGATACGCAGTATTTT